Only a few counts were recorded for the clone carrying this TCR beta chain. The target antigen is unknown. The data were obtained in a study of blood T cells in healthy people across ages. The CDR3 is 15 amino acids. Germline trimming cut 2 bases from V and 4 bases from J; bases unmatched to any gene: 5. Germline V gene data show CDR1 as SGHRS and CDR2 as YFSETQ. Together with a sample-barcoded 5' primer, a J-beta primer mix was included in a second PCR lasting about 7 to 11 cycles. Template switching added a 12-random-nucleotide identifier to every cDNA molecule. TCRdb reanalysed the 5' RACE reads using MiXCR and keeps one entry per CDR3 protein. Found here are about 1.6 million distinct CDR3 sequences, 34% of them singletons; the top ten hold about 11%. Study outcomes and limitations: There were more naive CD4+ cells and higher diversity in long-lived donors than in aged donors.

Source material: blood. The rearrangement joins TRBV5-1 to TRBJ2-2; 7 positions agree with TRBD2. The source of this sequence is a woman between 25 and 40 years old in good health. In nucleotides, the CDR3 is TGCGCCAGCAGCTTTAGTACTAGCGTCACCGGGGAGCTGTTTTTT. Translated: CASSFSTSVTGELFF.